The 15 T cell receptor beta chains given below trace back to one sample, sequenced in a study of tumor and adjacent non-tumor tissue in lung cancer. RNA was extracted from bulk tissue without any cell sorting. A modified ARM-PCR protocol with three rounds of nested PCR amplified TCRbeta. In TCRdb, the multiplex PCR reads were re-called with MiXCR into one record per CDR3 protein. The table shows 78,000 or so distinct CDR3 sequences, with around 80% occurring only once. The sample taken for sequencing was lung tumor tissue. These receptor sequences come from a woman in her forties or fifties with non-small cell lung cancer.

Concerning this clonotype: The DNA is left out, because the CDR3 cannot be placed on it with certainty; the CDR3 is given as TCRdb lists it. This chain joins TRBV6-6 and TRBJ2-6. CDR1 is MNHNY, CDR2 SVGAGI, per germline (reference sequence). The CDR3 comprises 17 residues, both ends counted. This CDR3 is CTSNYLCGPSGANVLTF.

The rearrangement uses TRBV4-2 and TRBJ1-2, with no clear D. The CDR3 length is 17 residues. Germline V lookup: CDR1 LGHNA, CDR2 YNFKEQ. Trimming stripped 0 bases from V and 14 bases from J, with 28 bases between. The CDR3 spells CASSQDSAQAGYYGYTF. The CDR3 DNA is TGTGCCAGCAGCCAAGATTCCGCCCAAGCGGGATACTATGGTTATACCTTC.

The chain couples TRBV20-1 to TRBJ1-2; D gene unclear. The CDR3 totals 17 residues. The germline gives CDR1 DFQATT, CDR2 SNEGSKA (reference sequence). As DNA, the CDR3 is TGCAAAGCTAGAGATCAGCAGCGCCGGAGGACTTTCTATGGCTACACCTTC. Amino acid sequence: CKARDQQRRRTFYGYTF.

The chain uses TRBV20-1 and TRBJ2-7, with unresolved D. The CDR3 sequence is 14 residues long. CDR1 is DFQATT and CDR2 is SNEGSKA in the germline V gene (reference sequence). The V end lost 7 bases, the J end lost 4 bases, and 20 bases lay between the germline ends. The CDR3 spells CSGTRDSMQYEQYF. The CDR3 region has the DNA TGCAGTGGCACCAGAGACTCGATGCAATACGAGCAGTACTTC.

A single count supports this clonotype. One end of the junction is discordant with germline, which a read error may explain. CDR3 loop: CAISGGPGTGDNQPQYF. The CDR3 DNA reads TGTGCCATAAGTGGGGGTCCCGGGACAGGGGACAATCAGCCCCAGTATTTT. The chain has TRBV10-3 and TRBJ1-5; 10 positions agree with TRBD1. The J call is uncertain, as TRBJ2-3 better fits the DNA end. CDR1 ENHRY and CDR2 SYGVKD come from the germline V gene. The CDR3 loop spans 17 amino acids.

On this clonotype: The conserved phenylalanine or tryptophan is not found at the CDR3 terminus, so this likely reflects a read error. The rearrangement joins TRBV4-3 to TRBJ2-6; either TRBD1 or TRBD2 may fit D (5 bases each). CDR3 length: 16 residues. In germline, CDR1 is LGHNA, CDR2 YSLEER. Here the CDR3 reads CASSQETTSGANILTV. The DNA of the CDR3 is TGCGCCAGCAGCCAAGAGACTACCTCTGGGGCCAACATCCTGACTGTC.

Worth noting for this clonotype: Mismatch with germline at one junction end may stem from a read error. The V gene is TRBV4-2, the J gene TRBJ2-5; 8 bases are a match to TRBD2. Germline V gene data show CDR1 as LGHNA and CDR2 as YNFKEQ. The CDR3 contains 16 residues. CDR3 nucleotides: TGTGCCAGTAGCCAATTACTAGCGGCGAACCAAGAGACCCAGTACTTC. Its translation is CASSQLLAANQETQYF.

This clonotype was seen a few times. The CDR3 DNA reads as TGTACTAGCATCGAGAGGAACACCGGGGAGCTGTTTTTT. Translated: CTSIERNTGELFF. The V and J genes are TRBV12-3 or TRBV12-4 and TRBJ2-2; a possible D gene is TRBD2 (6 bases). The CDR3 loop spans 13 amino acids.

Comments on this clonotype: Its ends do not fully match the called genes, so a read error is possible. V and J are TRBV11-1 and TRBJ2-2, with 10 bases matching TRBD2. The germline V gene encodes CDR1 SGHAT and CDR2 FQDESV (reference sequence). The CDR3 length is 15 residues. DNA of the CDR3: TGTGCCGGCACCTATCAGCGGGAGGGCACCGGGGAACTGTTTTTT. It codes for CAGTYQREGTGELFF. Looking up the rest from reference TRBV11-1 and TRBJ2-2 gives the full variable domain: EAEVAQSPRYKITEKSQAVAFWCDPISGHATLYWYRQILGQGPELLVQFQDESVVDDSQLPKDRFSAERLKGVDSTLKIQPAELGDSAMYLCAGTYQREGTGELFFGEGSRLTVL.

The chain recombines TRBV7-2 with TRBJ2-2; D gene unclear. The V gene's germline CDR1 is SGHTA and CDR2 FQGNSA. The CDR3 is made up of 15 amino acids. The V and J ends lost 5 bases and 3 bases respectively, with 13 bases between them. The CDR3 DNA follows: TGTGCCAGCAGCACAAAAAAAGCGTACACCGGGGAGCTGTTTTTT. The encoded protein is CASSTKKAYTGELFF.

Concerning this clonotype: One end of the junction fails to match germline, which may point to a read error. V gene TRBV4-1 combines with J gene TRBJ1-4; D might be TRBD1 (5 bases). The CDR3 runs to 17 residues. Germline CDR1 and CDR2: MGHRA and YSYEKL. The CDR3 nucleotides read TGCGCCAGCTCAATGGGGCCAGGCCAACCAACAAATGGAAAACTGTTTTTT. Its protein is CASSMGPGQPTNGKLFF.

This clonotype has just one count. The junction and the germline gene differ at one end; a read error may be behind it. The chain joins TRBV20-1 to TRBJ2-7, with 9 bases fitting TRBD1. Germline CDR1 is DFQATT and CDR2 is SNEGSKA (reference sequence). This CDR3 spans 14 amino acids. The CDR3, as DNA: TGCAGTGCTAGGAGGGGGACAGGGTTTTACGAGCAGTACTTT. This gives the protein CSARRGTGFYEQYF.

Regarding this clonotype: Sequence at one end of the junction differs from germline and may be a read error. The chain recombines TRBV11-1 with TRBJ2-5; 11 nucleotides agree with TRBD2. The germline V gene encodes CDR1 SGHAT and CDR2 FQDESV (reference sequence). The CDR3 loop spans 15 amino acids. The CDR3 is CSSSPGLAVQETQYF. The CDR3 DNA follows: TGTAGCAGCAGCCCGGGACTAGCGGTTCAAGAGACCCAATACTTC.

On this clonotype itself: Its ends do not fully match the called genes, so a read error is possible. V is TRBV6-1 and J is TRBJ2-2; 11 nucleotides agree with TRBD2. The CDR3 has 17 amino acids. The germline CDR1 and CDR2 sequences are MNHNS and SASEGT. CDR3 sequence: CASRELAGDVGAGELFF. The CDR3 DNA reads TGTGCCAGCAGAGAACTAGCGGGAGATGTCGGGGCCGGGGAACTGTTTTTT.

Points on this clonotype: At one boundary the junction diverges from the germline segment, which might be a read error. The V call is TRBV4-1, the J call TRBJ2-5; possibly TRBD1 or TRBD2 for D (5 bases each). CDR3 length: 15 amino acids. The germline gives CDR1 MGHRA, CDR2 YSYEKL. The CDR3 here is CTSSQRDGLQETQHF. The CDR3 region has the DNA TGCACCAGCAGCCAAAGGGACGGCCTCCAAGAGACCCAGCACTTC.